These T cell receptor beta chains were read from a single sample in a study of blood T cell repertoires in COVID-19. Assay: immunoSEQ multiplex PCR; the TCRdb copy retains only in-frame clones and omits some. The sample lists fewer than 400,000 clones; less than 85% were seen once. Sequences were obtained from PBMCs or T cells enriched from blood (not recorded which). These receptors all come from a woman aged 30 to 39 who had been exposed to COVID-19. Each CDR3 is given with its conserved first and last residue. The D gene is left open where the match is weak. Expanded clones are given a class, and other clones once, few, many or no size at all.

-	TRBV14	TRBJ1-2	-	TGTGCCAGCAGCCAAGGACAGCACTATGGCTACACCTTC	CASSQGQHYGYTF
-	TRBV19	TRBJ2-2	-	TGTGCCAGTAGTTTCGGGGGGCAAACCGGGGAGCTGTTTTTT	CASSFGGQTGELFF
-	TRBV18	TRBJ1-1	TRBD1	TGTGCCAGCTCACCAGAACAGGGGAGACTCAACACTGAAGCTTTCTTT	CASSPEQGRLNTEAFF
-	TRBV5-5	TRBJ1-6	-	TGTGCCAGCAGCTTCCAGGGCCCAAATTCACCCCTCCACTTT	CASSFQGPNSPLHF
-	TRBV9	TRBJ2-1	-	TGTGCCAGCAGCAATCCGGGGAGTGAGCAGTTCTTC	CASSNPGSEQFF
-	TRBV2	TRBJ2-1	-	TGTGCCAGCAGTGATCCTAGTTTCTCCAATGAGCAGTTCTTC	CASSDPSFSNEQFF
-	TRBV19	TRBJ1-1	-	TGTGCCAGTAGTCCTTACATGAACACTGAAGCTTTCTTT	CASSPYMNTEAFF
-	TRBV28	TRBJ1-1	TRBD1	TGTGCCAGCAGTCCACCCGGACAGGGATCCACTGAAGCTTTCTTT	CASSPPGQGSTEAFF
-	TRBV10-3	TRBJ2-5	TRBD1	TGTGCCATCAGCAAACAGGGGACGTTCCAAGAGACCCAGTACTTC	CAISKQGTFQETQYF
few	TRBV6-1	TRBJ2-7	-	TGTGCCAGCAGTGAAGCCCACAGGGACTACGAGCAGTACTTC	CASSEAHRDYEQYF
-	TRBV29-1	TRBJ1-3	TRBD1	TGCAGCGTTGTGGACAGGGCTGGAAACACCATATATTTT	CSVVDRAGNTIYF
-	TRBV6-5	TRBJ1-6	-	TGTGCCAGCAGCCCCAGGGGCGGGAGATCACCCCTCCACTTT	CASSPRGGRSPLHF
-	TRBV19	TRBJ2-7	-	TGTGCCAGTAGTATAGCGGGAGTCTCCTACGAGCAGTACTTC	CASSIAGVSYEQYF
-	TRBV19	TRBJ1-2	-	TGTGCCAGTAGTTCCGGGGAGGGACTTACGAGTTACAACTATGGCTACACCTTC	CASSSGEGLTSYNYGYTF
-	TRBV11-2	TRBJ1-4	-	TGTGCCAGCAGCTTATGGTCGGGTGCTAATGAAAAACTGTTTTTT	CASSLWSGANEKLFF
-	TRBV4-1	TRBJ2-7	TRBD2	TGCGCCAGCAGCCAACCCCTAGCGGCCAATTCCTACGAGCAGTACTTC	CASSQPLAANSYEQYF
-	TRBV19	TRBJ1-2	TRBD1	TGTGCCACTGGATTCAGACAGGGCGGTGGCTACACCTTC	CATGFRQGGGYTF
-	TRBV5-4	TRBJ2-1	TRBD2	TGTGCCAGCAGCTCCGGACTAGCGGGGCGTAATGAGCAGTTCTTC	CASSSGLAGRNEQFF
-	TRBV11-2	TRBJ1-4	-	TGTGCCAGCAGCTCAGGAACAGCTAATGAAAAACTGTTTTTT	CASSSGTANEKLFF
-	TRBV27	TRBJ2-1	-	TGTGCCAGCAGACCGGGGGGCGGAAATGAGCAGTTCTTC	CASRPGGGNEQFF
once	TRBV7-9	TRBJ2-1	TRBD2	TGTGCCAGCAGCTTGACTAGCAGTGAGCAGTTCTTC	CASSLTSSEQFF
few	TRBV19	TRBJ2-7	TRBD1	TGTGCCAGTCCGAGGGACAGGTTCCTGCCCTACGAGCAGTACTTC	CASPRDRFLPYEQYF
-	TRBV6-2/TRBV6-3	TRBJ1-4	-	TGTGCCAGCAGTTACGAGACAGCTAGGAATGAAAAACTGTTTTTT	CASSYETARNEKLFF
-	TRBV7-3	TRBJ1-2	-	TGTGCCAGCAGCTTGAACAGCTTCAGCTATGGCTACACCTTC	CASSLNSFSYGYTF
-	TRBV2	TRBJ1-3	-	TGTGCCAGCAGAATTTCAGGGGCCTCTGGAAACACCATATATTTT	CASRISGASGNTIYF
-	TRBV19	TRBJ1-2	-	TGTGCCAGTAGTACAACAGGGATTTATGGCTACACCTTC	CASSTTGIYGYTF
-	TRBV10-3	TRBJ2-5	TRBD2	TGTGCCATCAGTAACCCCTCTAGCGGGAGGGGTCAGACCCAGTACTTC	CAISNPSSGRGQTQYF
-	TRBV19	TRBJ1-1	TRBD1	TGTGCCAGTAGTATGAACAGGGGGCGTACTGAAGCTTTCTTT	CASSMNRGRTEAFF
once	TRBV29-1	TRBJ1-2	TRBD1	TGCAGCGTTGAAGGAACAGGGGCGGAATATGGCTACACCTTC	CSVEGTGAEYGYTF
-	TRBV28	TRBJ1-2	-	TGTGCCAGCAGTTCCCCCCCGACAGGACTAGCTAACTATGGCTACACCTTC	CASSSPPTGLANYGYTF
-	TRBV5-4	TRBJ1-6	TRBD1	TGTGCCAGCAGCTTAGCCGGGACAGGGTGGGGTTCACCCCTCCACTTT	CASSLAGTGWGSPLHF